This T cell receptor beta chain was captured by sequencing in a study of blood T cell repertoires in COVID-19. Study-wide background: Donors in the United States, Italy and Spain gave samples during acute or convalescent COVID-19. Sample material is recorded as cDNA or gDNA derived from T cells, B-cell-depleted T cells, or PBMCs.

Under the authors' procedure: Amplifying reference gene primers gave estimates of nucleated cell counts. Profiled with immunoSEQ multiplex PCR; TCRdb holds only in-frame clones, not every one. V and J calls and clone size are copied from that table; D and trimming were computed from the DNA. The sample yields around 140,000 clones, 85% to 90% seen once. The clonotype originates from a woman aged 55-70 years with acute or convalescent COVID-19. Sequenced input: peripheral blood.

The CDR3: CASSDPLFQYADTQYF. In DNA form, the CDR3 reads TGTGCCAGCAGTGATCCCCTCTTCCAGTACGCAGATACGCAGTATTTT. This chain joins TRBV6-1 and TRBJ2-3; D call uncertain. The germline V gene encodes CDR1 MNHNS and CDR2 SASEGT. This CDR3 has 16 residues. Trimming stripped 3 bases from V and 4 bases from J, with 17 bases between.